This T cell receptor beta chain is drawn from a study of beta chain features in type 1 diabetes. Study-level points and caveats: Patients' naive, central memory and regulatory TCRB repertoires appeared more alike than those of healthy donors. A cDNA-based sequencing approach could over-represent cells with high TCR expression. Across all four CD4+ subsets, people with type 1 diabetes showed modestly shorter TCRB CDR3s.

There are 16 residues in the CDR3. V was pared by 3 bases and J by 4 bases, with 10 bases of the junction left unmatched. Germline V gene data show CDR1 as LGHNA and CDR2 as YNFKEQ. Expressed TCRB transcripts were sequenced because the entire RNA isolate underwent reverse transcription. Regulatory, naive and central memory T cell samples averaged approximately 3.8 million reads. Measured with immunoSEQ multiplex PCR; TCRdb has only the in-frame clones, and not every one. This sample has 130,000 to 150,000 clones; more than 10% occur once, and the top ten carry roughly 1.4%. This clone occurred a few times. Antigen: not known. The authors sorted CD4+ naive, central memory, regulatory and stem cell-like memory cells via CD45RO/CCR7/CD25/CD127/CD95/CD27.

Sequencing was performed on central memory CD4+ T cells from blood. This clonotype originated in a man aged 18 to 35 with type 1 diabetes. V and J are TRBV4-2 and TRBJ1-1; 8 nucleotides align to TRBD1. The CDR3 protein is CASSHGPGQGGTEAFF. For the CDR3, the DNA is TGTGCCAGCAGCCACGGGCCCGGACAGGGTGGCACTGAAGCTTTCTTT.